The clone carrying this T cell receptor beta chain has just a few counts. Its antigen is currently unknown. V was shortened by 4 bases and J by 12 bases, with 15 bases between the two germline ends. Germline-derived CDR1 and CDR2 are SQVTM and ANQGSEA. The CDR3 length is 12 residues. The sample originates from a study of T-cell memory formation after mild COVID-19. Study summary: The two donors had largely donor-specific TCR clusters. General observations from the study: Clones shrinking between day 15 and 85 showed a balanced CD4/CD8 split, and those that grew later tilted toward CD4+.

Libraries for TCRalpha and TCRbeta carried sample barcodes and unique molecular identifiers via 5'RACE. TCRdb passed the 5' RACE reads through MiXCR, listing each CDR3 protein once. The sample includes a few hundred thousand distinct CDR3 sequences, approximately 19% of them seen just once. The sample was PBMCs or a T cell subset sorted from them (not recorded which). The chain uses TRBV29-1 and TRBJ1-4; the D is unclear. The sequence was collected from a man aged 18 to 29 who had mild COVID-19 (a few samples of this study predate the infection). Cell type and time point are not known. The CDR3 loop reads CSVAVQIGELFF. CDR3 nucleotides: TGCAGCGTTGCGGTGCAGATTGGGGAACTGTTTTTT. The full variable domain, its missing parts supplied by reference TRBV29-1 and TRBJ1-4, is SAVISQKPSRDICQRGTSLTIQCQVDSQVTMMFWYRQQPGQSLTLIATANQGSEATYESGFVIDKFPISRPNLTFSTLTVSNMSPEDSSIYLCSVAVQIGELFFGSGTQLSVL.